This entry features one T cell receptor beta chain sequence. Its antigen remains unidentified. Sequencing was performed with immunoSEQ multiplex PCR; in TCRdb, only in-frame clones are kept and a portion is missing. The data hold about 58,000 clones, with under 90% observed a single time. The sort gate was single viable CD3+CD4+CD8-CD45RO+ cells for memory CD4+ T cells. Total CD4+ T cells were enriched by CD4 positive selection. The data are from a study of memory CD4+ T cells and cytomegalovirus serostatus. Broader study findings: Suggested: most of the CMV-linked TCR signature lies in CD4+ memory cells. Each of approximately 73 CMV-associated TCRbeta sequences occurred in one to five individuals.

The CDR3 totals 17 residues. V lost 0 bases and J lost 4, with 16 bases in between. Germline-derived CDR1 and CDR2 are SGHTA and FQGTGA. The receptor was isolated from an adult in good health and CMV-seronegative. Some clones in this sample may be carry-over from other donors' samples. This chain connects TRBV7-3 to TRBJ2-1; TRBD2 is a possible D gene (6 bases). Sequences were obtained from memory CD4+ T cells from blood. This CDR3 is CASSLTIPGSSYNEQFF. The DNA for the CDR3 is TGTGCCAGCAGCTTAACGATTCCCGGGAGTAGTTACAATGAGCAGTTCTTC.